This T cell receptor (beta chain) was obtained from a study of cytomegalovirus exposure and HLA in healthy donors. The PCR was carried out with 60 Vbeta primers and 13 Jbeta primers. The authors' processing: A later analysis counted 70 million to 85 million unique TCR beta chains, roughly 11 million shared. TCRdb's table, derived via immunoSEQ multiplex PCR, lists solely in-frame clones and lacks some. The DNA was the basis for D and trimming; V, J and clone size are from that table. The sample holds hundreds of thousands of clones; approximately 82% are singletons and the top ten take 0.58%. Only one count was recorded for this clone. Its antigen is still unknown. Study outcomes and limitations: A link between a missense DCLRE1C variant and TCR beta V- and J-gene trimming emerged from a later analysis. Immune exposure information comprised only CMV serostatus. Being productive about 87% or about 30% of the time was typical of most TCR beta V segments in an earlier analysis.

The CDR3 extends over 14 amino acids. V was pared by 4 bases and J by 6 bases, with 8 bases of the junction left unmatched. From germline, CDR1 is LGHNA and CDR2 YNFKEQ. The source is a woman aged 40-49 years in good health and CMV-seronegative. Sequencing was performed on PBMCs. The chain combines TRBV4-2 with TRBJ1-1, with 7 positions matching TRBD1. As DNA, the CDR3 is TGTGCCAGCAGCCCAACAGGGGTTCTATCTGAAGCTTTCTTT. Its protein is CASSPTGVLSEAFF.